This T cell receptor beta chain was found in a study of shared clonotypes between healthy human individuals. This clone was observed a few times. TCRdb's copy holds only in-frame clones and misses some; the assay was immunoSEQ multiplex PCR. Found here are 450,000 to 500,000 clones, roughly 80% of them singletons; the top ten hold about an eighth. The material sequenced was PBMCs. This clonotype was sampled from a middle-aged woman in good health. Some clones in this sample may be carry-over from other donors' samples.

The CDR3 region has the DNA TGTGCCAGCAGGAGGACAGCGAGCTCCTACGAGCAGTACTTC. Its translation: CASRRTASSYEQYF. The chain uses TRBV6-5 and TRBJ2-7; TRBD1 is a possible D gene (6 bases). The V end lost 6 bases, the J end lost 0 bases, and 12 bases lay between the germline ends. CDR3 size: 14 residues. Germline V CDR1 and CDR2: MNHEY, SVGAGI.